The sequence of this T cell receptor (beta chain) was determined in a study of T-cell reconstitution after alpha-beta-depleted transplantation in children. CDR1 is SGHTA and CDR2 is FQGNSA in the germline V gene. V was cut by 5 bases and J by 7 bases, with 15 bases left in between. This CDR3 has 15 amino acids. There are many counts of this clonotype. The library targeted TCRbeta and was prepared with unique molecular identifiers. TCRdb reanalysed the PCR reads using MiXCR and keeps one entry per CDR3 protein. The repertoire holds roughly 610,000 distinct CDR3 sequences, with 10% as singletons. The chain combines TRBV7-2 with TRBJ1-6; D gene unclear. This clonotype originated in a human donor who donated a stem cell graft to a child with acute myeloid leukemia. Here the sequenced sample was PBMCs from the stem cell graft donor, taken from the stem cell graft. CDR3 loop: CASSPPGRQNSPLHF. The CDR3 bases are TGTGCCAGCAGCCCCCCGGGAAGGCAGAATTCACCCCTCCACTTT.